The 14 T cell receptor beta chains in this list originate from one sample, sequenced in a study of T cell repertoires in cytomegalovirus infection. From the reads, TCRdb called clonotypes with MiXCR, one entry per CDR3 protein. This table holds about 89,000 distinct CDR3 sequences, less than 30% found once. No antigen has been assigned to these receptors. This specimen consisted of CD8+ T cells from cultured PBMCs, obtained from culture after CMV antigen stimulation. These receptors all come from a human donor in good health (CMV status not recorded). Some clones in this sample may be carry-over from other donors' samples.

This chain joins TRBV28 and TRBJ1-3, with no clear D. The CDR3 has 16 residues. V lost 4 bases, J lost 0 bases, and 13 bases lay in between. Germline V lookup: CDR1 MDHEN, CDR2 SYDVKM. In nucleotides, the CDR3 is TGTGCCAGCAGTTCCCCCCGGGCCTCCTCTGGAAACACCATATATTTT. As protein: CASSSPRASSGNTIYF.

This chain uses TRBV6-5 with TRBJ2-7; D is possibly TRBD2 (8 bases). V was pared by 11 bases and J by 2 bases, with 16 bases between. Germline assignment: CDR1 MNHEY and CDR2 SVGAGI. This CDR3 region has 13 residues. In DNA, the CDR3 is TGTGCCGCACGGGAGGGGGCAGCCTACGAGCAGTACTTC. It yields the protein CAAREGAAYEQYF.

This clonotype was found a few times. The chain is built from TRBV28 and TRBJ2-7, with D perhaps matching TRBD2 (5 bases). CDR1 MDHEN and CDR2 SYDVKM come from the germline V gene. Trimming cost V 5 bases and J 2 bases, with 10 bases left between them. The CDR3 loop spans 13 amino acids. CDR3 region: CASSPPGAYEQYF. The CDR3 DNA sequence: TGTGCCAGCAGTCCCCCCGGGGCCTACGAGCAGTACTTC.

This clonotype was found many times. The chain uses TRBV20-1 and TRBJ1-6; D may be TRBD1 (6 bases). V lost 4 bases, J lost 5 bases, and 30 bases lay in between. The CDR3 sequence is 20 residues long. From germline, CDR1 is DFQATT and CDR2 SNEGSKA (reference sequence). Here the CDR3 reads CSATHGTWGWGKPNNSPLHF. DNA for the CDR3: TGCAGTGCTACACACGGGACATGGGGTTGGGGAAAACCTAATAATTCACCCCTCCACTTT.

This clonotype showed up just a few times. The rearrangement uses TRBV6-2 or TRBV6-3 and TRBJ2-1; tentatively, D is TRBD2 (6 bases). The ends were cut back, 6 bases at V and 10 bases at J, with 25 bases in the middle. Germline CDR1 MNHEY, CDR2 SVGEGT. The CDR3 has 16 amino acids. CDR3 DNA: TGTGCCAGCAGCCTCCGGGACTGGCCTCTCCTTGGGGAGCAGTTCTTC. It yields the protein CASSLRDWPLLGEQFF.

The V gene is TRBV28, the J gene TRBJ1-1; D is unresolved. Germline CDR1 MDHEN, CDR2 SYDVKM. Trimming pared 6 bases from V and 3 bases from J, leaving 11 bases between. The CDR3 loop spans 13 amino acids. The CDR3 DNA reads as TGTGCCAGCAGGACAACCTGGCACACTGAAGCTTTCTTT. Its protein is CASRTTWHTEAFF.

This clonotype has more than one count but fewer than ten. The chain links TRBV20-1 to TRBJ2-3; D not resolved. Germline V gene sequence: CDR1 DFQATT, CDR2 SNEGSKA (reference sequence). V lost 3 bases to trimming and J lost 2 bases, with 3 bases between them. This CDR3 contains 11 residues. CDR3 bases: TGCAGTGCTAGTCTCACAGATACGCAGTATTTT. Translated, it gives CSASLTDTQYF.

CDR3 region: CASTDKNTGELFF. CDR3 nucleotides: TGTGCCAGCACCGACAAGAACACCGGGGAGCTGTTTTTT. The rearrangement links TRBV7-2 to TRBJ2-2, with D hard to call. With 7 bases removed from V and 1 base from J, the gap between germline ends came to 7 bases. This CDR3 has 13 amino acids. CDR1 is SGHTA and CDR2 is FQGNSA in the germline V gene.

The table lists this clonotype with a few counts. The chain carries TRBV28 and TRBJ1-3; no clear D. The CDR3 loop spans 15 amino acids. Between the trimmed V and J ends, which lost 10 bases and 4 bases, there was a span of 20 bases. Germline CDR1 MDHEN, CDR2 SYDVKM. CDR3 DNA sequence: TGTGCCACCCTCCCGCCGGGGTTGAAGGGAAACACCATATATTTT. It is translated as CATLPPGLKGNTIYF.

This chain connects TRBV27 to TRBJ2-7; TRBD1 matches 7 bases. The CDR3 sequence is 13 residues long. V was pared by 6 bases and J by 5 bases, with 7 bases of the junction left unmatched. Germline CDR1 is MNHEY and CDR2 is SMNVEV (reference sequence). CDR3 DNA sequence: TGTGCCAGCAGCCTAAGACAGGGACACGAGCAGTACTTC. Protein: CASSLRQGHEQYF.

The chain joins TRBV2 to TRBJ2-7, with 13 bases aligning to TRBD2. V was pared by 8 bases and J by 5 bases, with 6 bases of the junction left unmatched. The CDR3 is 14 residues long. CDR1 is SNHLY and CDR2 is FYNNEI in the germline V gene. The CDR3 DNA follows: TGTGCCAGCGAGGGACTAGCGGGGATGAACGAGCAGTACTTC. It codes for CASEGLAGMNEQYF.

CDR3 loop: CSASVWDSAAATNEKLFF. The DNA for the CDR3 is TGCAGTGCTAGCGTATGGGACAGCGCGGCTGCAACTAATGAAAAACTGTTTTTT. This rearrangement joins TRBV20-1 to TRBJ1-4; 7 bases align to TRBD1. Trimming at V came to 3 bases and at J to 0 bases, leaving 13 bases not matched to a gene. This CDR3 has 18 amino acids. Looked up from germline, CDR1 is DFQATT and CDR2 is SNEGSKA (reference sequence).

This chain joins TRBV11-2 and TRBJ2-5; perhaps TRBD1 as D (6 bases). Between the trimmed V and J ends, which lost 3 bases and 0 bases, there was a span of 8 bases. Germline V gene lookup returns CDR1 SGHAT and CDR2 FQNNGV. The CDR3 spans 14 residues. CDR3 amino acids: CASSFTGYQETQYF. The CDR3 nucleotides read TGTGCCAGCAGCTTCACAGGGTACCAAGAGACCCAGTACTTC.

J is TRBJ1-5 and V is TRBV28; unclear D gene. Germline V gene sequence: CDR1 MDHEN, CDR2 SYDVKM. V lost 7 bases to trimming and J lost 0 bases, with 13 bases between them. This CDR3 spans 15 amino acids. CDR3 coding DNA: TGTGCCAGCATCTCAGGAGCGTATAGCAATCAGCCCCAGCATTTT. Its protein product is CASISGAYSNQPQHF. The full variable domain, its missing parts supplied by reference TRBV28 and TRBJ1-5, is DVKVTQSSRYLVKRTGEKVFLECVQDMDHENMFWYRQDPGLGLRLIYFSYDVKMKEKGDIPEGYSVSREKKERFSLILESASTNQTSMYLCASISGAYSNQPQHFGDGTRLSIL.